This T cell receptor (beta chain) was retrieved from a study of pediatric ulcerative colitis. Germline CDR1 is SGHRS and CDR2 is YFSETQ. J lost 3 bases, V lost 3 bases, and 11 bases had no gene match. This CDR3 has 16 residues. Clones were read by immunoSEQ multiplex PCR, and TCRdb kept only the in-frame ones, dropping some. Of 16,000 or so clones detected, less than 85% appear once; the ten largest clones hold under 7.5%. Rectal tissue came from one to two pinch biopsies taken at colonoscopy. Sequencing was performed on gut tissue. This clonotype was sampled from a boy aged 5-17 years with moderate ulcerative colitis. The V and J genes are TRBV5-1 and TRBJ2-7; TRBD1 matches at 8 bases. CDR3 amino acids: CASSSYYDRGYYEQYF. CDR3 coding DNA: TGCGCCAGCAGCTCATACTACGACAGGGGCTACTACGAGCAGTACTTC. Full variable domain (outside the CDR3, taken from reference TRBV5-1 and TRBJ2-7): KAGVTQTPRYLIKTRGQQVTLSCSPISGHRSVSWYQQTPGQGLQFLFEYFSETQRNKGNFPGRFSGRQFSNSRSEMNVSTLELGDSALYLCASSSYYDRGYYEQYFGPGTRLTVT.